The 23 T cell receptor beta chains below were found in one sample sequenced in a study of human T cells and chemical hapten exposure. From the RACE reads, TCRdb called clonotypes with MiXCR, one entry per CDR3 protein. The data hold 60,000 to 65,000 distinct CDR3 sequences, with 9.5% to 11% observed a single time. As for time point: patch test 3, about 24 weeks after DPC sensitization. The treatment: therapeutic diphenylcyclopropenone sensitization with weekly scalp DPC. Material: whole blood, obtained in connection with sensitization to the hapten diphenylcyclopropenone (DPC). These receptors all stem from a woman aged 25 to 39 with alopecia areata. Some clones in this sample may be carry-over from other donors' samples.

The chain uses TRBV7-2 and TRBJ1-4; D is uncertain. Germline-derived CDR1 and CDR2 are SGHTA and FQGNSA. The CDR3 is 15 residues long. Trimming removed 5 bases from V and 0 bases from J, with 10 bases in between. CDR3 DNA sequence: TGTGCCAGCAGCATTTACAGAGCAACTAATGAAAAACTGTTTTTT. The encoded protein is CASSIYRATNEKLFF.

This clonotype was counted at least ten times. V usage is TRBV12-3 or TRBV12-4 and J usage is TRBJ1-5; no firm D call. V lost 2 bases and J 0 bases, leaving 5 bases between the germline ends. The CDR3 spans 14 residues. CDR3 sequence: CASSLSNSNQPQHF. The CDR3 DNA sequence: TGTGCCAGCAGTTTATCGAATAGCAATCAGCCCCAGCATTTT.

The CDR3 DNA is TGTGCCAGCTCACCTAACAACCTAGCGGGTAACAATGAGCAGTTCTTC. This gives the protein CASSPNNLAGNNEQFF. The V gene is TRBV18, the J gene TRBJ2-1; 8 nucleotides line up with TRBD2. The trim removed 3 bases at V and 5 bases at J, leaving 9 bases unmatched. Germline V gene sequence: CDR1 KGHSH, CDR2 LQKENI. The CDR3 extends over 16 amino acids.

This clonotype has more than one count but fewer than ten. The rearrangement joins TRBV2 to TRBJ2-5; D perhaps matches TRBD2 (5 bases). The CDR3 is 11 residues long. Deletions cut 5 bases from V and 7 bases from J, with 8 bases between. Per germline, CDR1 SNHLY and CDR2 FYNNEI. The CDR3 coding sequence is TGTGCCAGCAGTTCAGAGGGGACCCAGTACTTC. Translated, it gives CASSSEGTQYF.

This clonotype was picked up many times. The V and J genes are TRBV12-3 or TRBV12-4 and TRBJ1-1; maybe TRBD1 (5 bases). With 3 bases removed from V and 3 bases from J, the gap between germline ends came to 11 bases. This CDR3 is 14 amino acids long. CDR3 DNA sequence: TGTGCCAGCAGTTTGACGGGGGGGGACACTGAAGCTTTCTTT. Translation gives CASSLTGGDTEAFF.

This clonotype was seen more than once but under ten times. The chain employs TRBV3-2 and TRBJ2-7; the table's D call, TRBD1, was not checked against the DNA. TRBV3-2 is a documented pseudogene. CDR3 length: 17 residues. CDR3 region: CASSQGLGQGIPYEQYF. As DNA, the CDR3 is TGTGCCAGCAGCCAAGGATTGGGACAGGGCATTCCCTACGAGCAGTACTTC.

The chain employs TRBV28 and TRBJ2-3, with D possibly TRBD2 on 6 matching bases. The germline gives CDR1 MDHEN, CDR2 SYDVKM. Trimming cost V 3 bases and J 7 bases, with 17 bases left between them. This CDR3 is 15 amino acids long. CDR3 bases: TGTGCCAGCAGTTTGACGGGAGTGGGGTTGAATACGCAGTATTTT. Translation: CASSLTGVGLNTQYF.

This chain joins TRBV7-8 and TRBJ1-1; D ambiguous. V dropped 5 bases and J dropped 2 bases, with 3 bases sitting between them. CDR1 is SGHVS and CDR2 is FQNEAQ in the germline V gene. The CDR3 is 11 amino acids. The CDR3 protein is CASSLNTEAFF. In DNA, the CDR3 is TGTGCCAGCAGCCTCAACACTGAAGCTTTCTTT.

This clonotype was picked up many times. The chain recombines TRBV28 with TRBJ2-3; TRBD1 or TRBD2 may be the D gene (6 bases each). The germline gives CDR1 MDHEN, CDR2 SYDVKM. Trimming shortened V by 5 bases and J by 2 bases, and 32 bases separated the two germline ends. The CDR3 is 21 residues long. The DNA of the CDR3 is TGTGCCAGCAGTCCTAATAAGGGACGATTCACAGGGAGGAAGTTCACAGATACGCAGTATTTT. Translated: CASSPNKGRFTGRKFTDTQYF.

This clonotype turned up a few times. At one boundary the junction diverges from the germline segment, which might be a read error. This chain links TRBV4-2 with TRBJ2-7, with D perhaps TRBD1 (5 bases). The CDR3 runs to 14 residues. Germline-derived CDR1 and CDR2 are LGHNA and YNFKEQ. CDR3 loop: CASSQDRPRQLVDF. The CDR3 coding sequence is TGTGCCAGCAGCCAAGATCGGCCGAGACAGCTGGTGGACTTC.

J is TRBJ2-1 and V is TRBV12-3 or TRBV12-4; unclear D gene. V lost 3 bases to trimming and J lost 9 bases, with 9 bases between them. The CDR3 totals 12 residues. This CDR3 is CASSFYYGEQFF. In nucleotides, the CDR3 is TGTGCCAGCAGTTTCTACTATGGTGAGCAGTTCTTC.

In this sample, this clonotype turned up many times. The V and J genes are TRBV3-1 and TRBJ1-2; D gene uncertain. The CDR3 loop spans 14 amino acids. Trimming pared 9 bases from V and 6 bases from J, leaving 20 bases between. Looked up from germline, CDR1 is LGHDT and CDR2 is YNNKEL (reference sequence). As DNA, the CDR3 is TGTGCCAGTAGACCTACGGACGATCAAGATGGCTACACCTTC. Its translation: CASRPTDDQDGYTF.

This clonotype was recorded many times. V and J are TRBV6-6 and TRBJ1-2, with D possibly matching TRBD1 (6 bases). V was clipped by 4 bases and J by 0 bases, with 12 bases between them. Germline V lookup: CDR1 MNHNY, CDR2 SVGAGI (reference sequence). The CDR3 contains 15 residues. CDR3: CASSSRGSANYGYTF. DNA for the CDR3: TGTGCCAGCAGTTCGAGGGGGAGTGCTAACTATGGCTACACCTTC.

This sequence joins TRBV9 and TRBJ1-1; D is ambiguous. V lost 0 bases, J lost 8 bases, and 11 bases lay in between. This CDR3 spans 13 amino acids. Germline lookup yields CDR1 SGDLS and CDR2 YYNGEE. CDR3 in amino acids: CASSVGKDSEAFF. In nucleotides, the CDR3 is TGTGCCAGCAGCGTAGGCAAGGATTCCGAAGCTTTCTTT.

In this sample, this clonotype turned up many times. The J gene is TRBJ2-5, the V gene TRBV28; D gene ambiguous. The CDR3 is made up of 11 amino acids. The germline V and J ends were trimmed by 3 bases and 4 bases, with 3 bases remaining between them. Germline CDR1 reads MDHEN; CDR2 reads SYDVKM. CDR3 residues: CASSLGETQYF. CDR3 nucleotides: TGTGCCAGCAGTTTGGGAGAGACCCAGTACTTC.

This clonotype was detected ten times or more. The rearrangement joins TRBV19 to TRBJ2-5; D is undetermined. This CDR3 has 13 amino acids. Trimming removed 7 bases from V and 4 bases from J, with 13 bases in between. Germline V gives CDR1 LNHDA, CDR2 SQIVND (reference sequence). CDR3 DNA sequence: TGTGCCAGTACCAAGAATTCGAGAGAGACCCAGTACTTC. Translated: CASTKNSRETQYF.

This clonotype was picked up many times. The chain joins TRBV5-1 to TRBJ1-1; 8 bases match TRBD1. After removal of 4 bases from V and 10 bases from J, the junction contained 12 bases not matched to a gene. CDR3 size: 14 residues. Germline CDR1 and CDR2: SGHRS and YFSETQ. The CDR3, as DNA: TGCGCCAGCAGCCCCCTCGACAGGGGTGGGAGAGCTTTCTTT. Residues: CASSPLDRGGRAFF.

The chain has TRBV4-2 and TRBJ2-2; 9 bases agree with TRBD1. V shed 0 bases and J 6 bases; nucleotides not matched to a gene: 2. Germline assignment: CDR1 LGHNA and CDR2 YNFKEQ. This CDR3 region has 15 residues. The CDR3 DNA reads as TGTGCCAGCAGCCAAGAACAGGGGGCCTCCGGGGAGCTGTTTTTT. Protein: CASSQEQGASGELFF.

This clonotype occurred many times. A junction end diverges from the germline sequence, so it may reflect a read error. This sequence joins TRBV4-3 and TRBJ2-7; D unresolved. This CDR3 comprises 17 residues. CDR1 LGHNA and CDR2 YSLEER come from the germline V gene. Here the CDR3 reads CASSEEGPRMGSYEQYF. CDR3 in DNA: TGCGCCAGCAGCGAAGAAGGACCCAGGATGGGCAGCTACGAGCAGTACTTC.

This clonotype was counted once. The chain joins TRBV18 to TRBJ2-1; 10 bases are shared with TRBD2. The germline V gene has CDR1 KGHSH and CDR2 LQKENI. The CDR3 totals 16 residues. The J segment lost 8 bases and the V segment lost 5 bases, leaving 12 bases of the junction unmatched. In DNA form, the CDR3 reads TGTGCCAGCTCATGCCCTCTAAGCGGGGGGGCCCATGAGCAGTTCTTC. Its translation is CASSCPLSGGAHEQFF.

This clonotype was picked up a small number of times. The rearrangement joins TRBV29-1 to TRBJ2-7, with unresolved D. Trimming shortened V by 6 bases and J by 5 bases, and 14 bases separated the two germline ends. CDR1 and CDR2 from the germline V gene are SQVTM and ANQGSEA. This CDR3 has 12 amino acids. The CDR3: CSVAAGPNEQYF. In DNA, the CDR3 is TGCAGCGTGGCTGCCGGACCCAACGAGCAGTACTTC.

V gene TRBV9 combines with J gene TRBJ2-2; 14 bases are a match to TRBD2. Germline CDR1 is SGDLS and CDR2 is YYNGEE. This CDR3 region has 16 residues. V dropped 4 bases and J dropped 5; count of bases not matched to a gene: 4. The CDR3: CASSTGLAGVTGELFF. CDR3 nucleotides: TGTGCCAGCAGCACGGGACTAGCGGGAGTTACCGGGGAGCTGTTTTTT.

This clonotype was picked up a small number of times. The chain combines TRBV10-3 with TRBJ1-5; D perhaps matches TRBD1 (5 bases). V gave up 6 bases and J gave up 4 bases, with 13 bases separating them. Per the germline V gene, CDR1 is ENHRY and CDR2 is SYGVKD. This CDR3 has 14 amino acids. As DNA, the CDR3 is TGTGCCATCAGGGGAGACAGTCCGAATCAGCCCCAGCATTTT. Translating it yields CAIRGDSPNQPQHF.